This is a list of T cell receptor beta chains from one sample in a study of cytomegalovirus exposure and HLA in healthy donors. TCRdb's copy holds only in-frame clones and misses some; the assay was immunoSEQ multiplex PCR. Here the sample table reports roughly 57,000 clones. Sequencing was performed on PBMCs. These receptors all come from a man between 18 and 35 years old in good health and CMV-seropositive. Each CDR3 is given with its conserved first and last residue. The D gene is left open where the match is weak. Rows may omit the clone size; those that give it use once, few, many or a size class.

.,.,TRBV9,TRBJ1-1,TGTGCCAGCAGCGGGGGGGGGCGACTGCCGTTCTTT,CASSGGGRLPFF
.,TRBD1,TRBV28,TRBJ1-5,TGTGCCAGCAGTTTGTTGACAGGGTATCAGCCCCAGCATTTT,CASSLLTGYQPQHF
.,.,TRBV9,TRBJ2-7,TGTGCCAGCAGCGTAATGCCGACACCGAGCTCCTACGAGCAGTACTTC,CASSVMPTPSSYEQYF
.,.,TRBV5-4,TRBJ1-1,TGTGCCAGCAGCTTTGCAGGTTTGAACACTGAAGCTTTCTTT,CASSFAGLNTEAFF
.,TRBD1,TRBV18,TRBJ1-2,TGTGCCAGCTCACCCGAGTTACGGGACAGGCCTAACTATGGCTACACCTTC,CASSPELRDRPNYGYTF
.,.,TRBV5-6,TRBJ2-2,TGTGCCAGCAGAGGACAACACACCGGGGAGCTGTTTTTT,CASRGQHTGELFF
.,.,TRBV5-1,TRBJ2-3,TGCGCCAGCAGCTGGGAGCCGGGGAGCGATACGCAGTATTTT,CASSWEPGSDTQYF
.,.,TRBV2,TRBJ2-7,TGTGCCAGCAGTGAAGATAACGGGGGCGAGCAGTACTTC,CASSEDNGGEQYF
.,.,TRBV6-1,TRBJ1-1,TGTGCCAGCAGTGATGGCAGGGGAGGGGCCGGAGCTTTCTTT,CASSDGRGGAGAFF
.,TRBD1,TRBV5-6,TRBJ1-2,TGTGCCAGCAGCCGGGACAGGGGGCTCGGCTACACCTTC,CASSRDRGLGYTF
.,.,TRBV2,TRBJ1-2,TGTGCCAGCAGCTATCAGGGAGGGTATGGCTACGCCTTC,CASSYQGGYGYAF
.,TRBD2,TRBV4-2,TRBJ2-7,TGTGCCAGCAGCCAAGAGGGCCCGCCACGGGGGGACGAGCAGTACTTC,CASSQEGPPRGDEQYF
.,.,TRBV4-2,TRBJ2-6,TGTGCCAGCAGCCAAACAAACACAGGGTCTGGGGCCAACGTCCTGACTTTC,CASSQTNTGSGANVLTF
.,.,TRBV19,TRBJ1-5,TGTGCCAGTAGTATAACCGGCAGCGACTTTTTTAGCAATCAGCCCCAGCATTTT,CASSITGSDFFSNQPQHF
.,.,TRBV27,TRBJ1-2,TGTGCCAGCAGTTCCCCCCCGCGGGGGGCTGAAGGCTACACCTTC,CASSSPPRGAEGYTF
.,TRBD2,TRBV7-9,TRBJ2-7,TGTGCCAGCAGCCCCAATGGTTGGGGGAGCGGGGAAAGCTACGAGCAGTACTTC,CASSPNGWGSGESYEQYF
.,.,TRBV27,TRBJ2-7,TGTGCCAGCAGTTGGAGCCCCACGAGGCCCTACGAGCAGTACTTC,CASSWSPTRPYEQYF
.,TRBD1,TRBV5-6,TRBJ2-2,TGTGCCAGCAGCACGACAGGGGCGGACACCGGGGAGCTGTTTTTT,CASSTTGADTGELFF
.,.,TRBV6-5,TRBJ2-7,TGTGCCAGCAGTTACTCGATAGGGCCGGGGTACGAGCAGTACTTC,CASSYSIGPGYEQYF
.,.,TRBV30,TRBJ2-7,TGTGCCTGGAATAAGGAGAACTACGAGCAGTACTTC,CAWNKENYEQYF
.,.,TRBV18,TRBJ2-5,TGTGCCAGCTCACCTTTACTAGGTGCGAGGGAGACCCAGTACTTC,CASSPLLGARETQYF
.,.,TRBV25-1,TRBJ2-3,TGTGCCAGCAGTGAAAACGGAGGACCCACAGATACGCAGTATTTT,CASSENGGPTDTQYF
.,.,TRBV19,TRBJ2-1,TGTGCCAGTAGCCCCCGAGATATCGGTCTTGAGCAGTTCTTC,CASSPRDIGLEQFF
.,TRBD2,TRBV27,TRBJ2-1,TGTGCCACTGAGAGGCGGGAGACGTTCTACAATGAGCAGTTCTTC,CATERRETFYNEQFF
.,TRBD2,TRBV6-4,TRBJ2-1,TGTGCCAGCAGTGACTCCGGGACTAGCAATGAGCAGTTCTTC,CASSDSGTSNEQFF
.,TRBD1,TRBV27,TRBJ1-2,TGTGCCAGCAGTCCCCGACAGGGCTCTAACTATGGCTACACCTTC,CASSPRQGSNYGYTF
.,.,TRBV4-1,TRBJ1-5,TGCGCCAGCAGTCCAGGGTCTACTAGCAATCAGCCCCAGCATTTT,CASSPGSTSNQPQHF
.,.,TRBV19,TRBJ1-5,TGTGCCAGTAGTATAACTGGCAATCAGCCCCAGCATTTT,CASSITGNQPQHF
.,TRBD2,TRBV10-1,TRBJ2-1,TGCGCCAGCAGCCTGGAGGGACTAGCGGGGGAGCAGTTCTTC,CASSLEGLAGEQFF
.,.,TRBV7-2,TRBJ2-1,TGTGCCAGCAGCCGCGGGGCACGAGACAATGAGCAGTTCTTC,CASSRGARDNEQFF
.,TRBD2,TRBV5-1,TRBJ2-7,TGCGCCAGCAGCTCTGTACTAGCGGGAGGCTACGAGCAGTACTTC,CASSSVLAGGYEQYF
.,.,TRBV28,TRBJ1-5,.,CASSLDFRGNQPQHF
.,.,TRBV19,TRBJ2-5,TGTGCCAGTAGTCCTATATATACGTACCAAGAGACCCAGTACTTC,CASSPIYTYQETQYF
large,TRBD1,TRBV7-8,TRBJ2-7,TGTGCCAGCAGCCCGGACAGGGGCTACGAGCAGTACTTC,CASSPDRGYEQYF
.,TRBD1,TRBV6-5,TRBJ2-7,TGTGCCAGCAGCCCGACAGGGGGCTCCTACGAGCAGTACTTC,CASSPTGGSYEQYF
.,.,TRBV6-5,TRBJ2-7,TGTGCCAGCAGTTCAGGGGACTATACCTACGAGCAGTACTTC,CASSSGDYTYEQYF
.,TRBD2,TRBV11-3,TRBJ2-3,TGTGCCAGCAGCTTATACGGGAGGGACACAGATACGCAGTATTTT,CASSLYGRDTDTQYF
.,.,TRBV2,TRBJ2-7,TGTGCCAGCAGTGCAAGCAGGGGCGGTTACTACGAGCAGTACTTC,CASSASRGGYYEQYF
.,TRBD2,TRBV7-2,TRBJ2-7,TGTGCCAGCAGCTCCTATAACTCCCCGGCGGGAGGTCTCGTCAACGAGCAGTACTTC,CASSSYNSPAGGLVNEQYF
.,.,TRBV9,TRBJ2-3,TGTGCCAGCAGCGTGGAGGATGATACGCAGTATTTT,CASSVEDDTQYF